This T cell receptor beta chain derives from a study of blood T cell repertoires in COVID-19. Across the study: Both acute and convalescent COVID-19 samples were obtained from the United States, Italy and Spain.

Trimming stripped 6 bases from V and 7 bases from J, with 10 bases between. The CDR3 spans 12 residues. Germline assignment: CDR1 SGHAT and CDR2 FQNNGV. Here immunoSEQ multiplex PCR was the method, and the copy in TCRdb shows in-frame clones only, minus some. Of approximately 220,000 clones listed, around 86% were seen once; the top ten hold 3.5% to 4%. This TCR was sampled from a woman in her forties with acute COVID-19. The material sequenced was PBMCs or T cells enriched from blood (not recorded which). V and J are TRBV11-2 and TRBJ1-3, with D uncertain. CDR3 sequence reads: CASSFRGNTIYF. DNA for the CDR3: TGTGCCAGCAGTTTCCGCGGGAACACCATATATTTT.